This TCR beta chain was documented in a study of blood T cells in healthy people across ages. This clonotype was recorded a few times. Germline-derived CDR1 and CDR2 are ENHRY and SYGVKD. This CDR3 is built from 17 residues. The V and J ends lost 2 bases and 0 bases, in that order; junction bases with no gene match: 4. For the second PCR, which ran for 7 to 11 cycles, a sample-barcoded 5' primer and a J-beta primer mix were used. A single record per CDR3 protein comes from TCRdb applying MiXCR to the 5' RACE reads. The repertoire holds roughly 1.5 million distinct CDR3 sequences, with roughly 43% as singletons.

The chain recombines TRBV10-3 with TRBJ2-1; 10 bases line up with TRBD2. Sequenced input: blood. The receptor was isolated from a woman younger than 35 in good health. The DNA for the CDR3 is TGTGCCATCAGTGAGCGGCTAGCGGGGGCCTCCTACAATGAGCAGTTCTTC. Its translation is CAISERLAGASYNEQFF.